The 27 T cell receptor beta chains below were found in one sample sequenced in a study of T cell repertoires in cytomegalovirus infection. TCRdb reprocessed the reads via MiXCR and lists one record per CDR3 protein. The table has 680,000 or so distinct CDR3 sequences, around 30% seen once. No antigen has been identified for these receptors. The sample here was cultured PBMCs, taken from culture after CMV antigen stimulation. The receptors were gathered from a human donor in good health (CMV status not recorded). Some clones in this sample may be carry-over from other donors' samples.

The chain recombines TRBV5-5 with TRBJ1-4; 8 nucleotides agree with TRBD1. V was pared by 3 bases and J by 8 bases, with 9 bases of the junction left unmatched. CDR3 length equals 15 residues. Germline V gene sequence: CDR1 SGHKS, CDR2 YYEKEE (reference sequence). In nucleotides, the CDR3 is TGTGCCAGCAGCTCAACCAGGGGGCTCGGGGAAAAACTGTTTTTT. Translating it yields CASSSTRGLGEKLFF.

V and J are TRBV20-1 and TRBJ2-3; the D gene could be TRBD1 or TRBD2 (6 bases each). Germline V gene data show CDR1 as DFQATT and CDR2 as SNEGSKA (reference sequence). The CDR3 is 14 residues long. V was cut by 4 bases and J by 5 bases, with 16 bases left in between. The CDR3 DNA follows: TGCAGTGCTACCAAGGGGGGTCCCTTAGATACGCAGTATTTT. Translation: CSATKGGPLDTQYF.

This clonotype was detected a few times. The chain recombines TRBV7-3 with TRBJ2-7; TRBD2 is a possible D gene (5 bases). Trimming pared 5 bases from V and 3 bases from J, leaving 8 bases between. The CDR3 is made up of 12 amino acids. Per the germline V gene, CDR1 is SGHTA and CDR2 is FQGTGA. CDR3 DNA: TGTGCCAGCAGCCCTAGCCGCTACGAGCAGTACTTC. Protein: CASSPSRYEQYF.

This clonotype was counted only a few times. The chain carries TRBV20-1 and TRBJ2-2; tentatively, D is TRBD2 (5 bases). The CDR3 spans 13 residues. V was shortened by 6 bases and J by 2 bases, with 10 bases between the two germline ends. CDR1 DFQATT and CDR2 SNEGSKA come from the germline V gene (reference sequence). The CDR3 DNA sequence: TGCAGTGCCCCAACTAGTAACACCGGGGAGCTGTTTTTT. It codes for CSAPTSNTGELFF.

This chain uses TRBV10-2 with TRBJ2-7; either TRBD1 or TRBD2 may supply D (5 bases each). CDR3 size: 11 residues. The germline V gene has CDR1 WSHSY and CDR2 SAAADI. The germline V and J ends were trimmed by 3 bases and 12 bases, with 12 bases remaining between them. CDR3 bases: TGCGCCAGCAGTGAATACGAGGGGCCGTACTTC. Its protein product is CASSEYEGPYF.

There are a few counts of this clonotype. This chain links TRBV28 with TRBJ2-6; 9 bases align to TRBD1. Germline V CDR1 and CDR2: MDHEN, SYDVKM. The CDR3 totals 14 residues. V shed 10 bases and J 2 bases; nucleotides not matched to a gene: 3. CDR3 sequence reads: CANRDRAGANVLTF. The CDR3 DNA reads TGTGCCAACCGGGACAGGGCTGGGGCCAACGTCCTGACTTTC. Full variable domain (rest looked up from reference TRBV28 and TRBJ2-6): DVKVTQSSRYLVKRTGEKVFLECVQDMDHENMFWYRQDPGLGLRLIYFSYDVKMKEKGDIPEGYSVSREKKERFSLILESASTNQTSMYLCANRDRAGANVLTFGAGSRLTVL.

This clonotype was found a few times. V usage is TRBV7-2 and J usage is TRBJ1-6; a weak D match, TRBD1 (6 bases). The CDR3 consists of 13 residues. The germline CDR1 and CDR2 sequences are SGHTA and FQGNSA. The ends were cut back, 6 bases at V and 10 bases at J, with 13 bases in the middle. CDR3 region: CASRTTGTSPLHF. The CDR3 DNA reads TGTGCCAGCAGAACAACAGGGACGTCACCCCTCCACTTT. Supplemented by reference TRBV7-2 and TRBJ1-6, the full variable domain reads GAGVSQSPSNKVTEKGKDVELRCDPISGHTALYWYRQSLGQGLEFLIYFQGNSAPDKSGLPSDRFSAERTGGSVSTLTIQRTQQEDSAVYLCASRTTGTSPLHFGNGTRLTVT.

The chain combines TRBV19 with TRBJ2-1; D gene ambiguous. Trimming took 10 bases from V and 0 from J, leaving 16 bases between them. Germline V gives CDR1 LNHDA, CDR2 SQIVND (reference sequence). The CDR3 has 15 residues. CDR3 sequence: CATRERVSSYNEQFF. DNA of the CDR3: TGTGCCACCAGAGAGCGCGTGAGCTCCTACAATGAGCAGTTCTTC.

This clonotype was counted a few times. The chain combines TRBV19 with TRBJ2-1; either TRBD1 or TRBD2 may supply D (6 bases each). The CDR3 spans 16 residues. Trimming removed 2 bases from V and 0 bases from J, with 11 bases in between. Germline V gene lookup returns CDR1 LNHDA and CDR2 SQIVND (reference sequence). CDR3 in amino acids: CASSISKGGSYNEQFF. CDR3 DNA: TGTGCCAGTAGTATAAGTAAGGGGGGCTCCTACAATGAGCAGTTCTTC. Using reference TRBV19 and TRBJ2-1 for the parts outside the CDR3, the full variable domain is DGGITQSPKYLFRKEGQNVTLSCEQNLNHDAMYWYRQDPGQGLRLIYYSQIVNDFQKGDIAEGYSVSREKKESFPLTVTSAQKNPTAFYLCASSISKGGSYNEQFFGPGTRLTVL.

The chain uses TRBV19 and TRBJ2-5, with TRBD1 as a possible D gene (6 bases). In germline, CDR1 is LNHDA, CDR2 SQIVND (reference sequence). The CDR3 runs to 15 residues. V was clipped by 10 bases and J by 1 base, with 19 bases between them. CDR3 in amino acids: CATAASRGSQETQYF. The CDR3 bases are TGTGCCACCGCCGCAAGCAGGGGTTCCCAAGAGACCCAGTACTTC.

There are a few counts of this clonotype. The V call is TRBV4-1, the J call TRBJ2-3; D may be TRBD1 (6 bases). CDR1 MGHRA and CDR2 YSYEKL come from the germline V gene. V lost 4 bases and J 5 bases, leaving 22 bases between the germline ends. This CDR3 is 17 amino acids long. The CDR3 loop reads CASSPPGGRGEIDTQYF. CDR3 DNA: TGCGCCAGCAGCCCTCCGGGCGGCAGGGGAGAAATAGATACGCAGTATTTT.

A word on this clonotype: One end of the junction is discordant with germline, which a read error may explain. V is TRBV12-3 or TRBV12-4 and J is TRBJ2-1; 14 bases line up with TRBD2. This CDR3 has 17 residues. CDR3 loop: CASSIAGTSGSCNEQFF. CDR3 coding DNA: TGTGCCAGCAGTATAGCCGGGACTAGCGGGAGTTGCAATGAGCAGTTCTTC.

In this sample, this clonotype turned up a few times. J is TRBJ2-1 and V is TRBV7-6, with 10 positions matching TRBD2. The CDR3 spans 20 residues. Germline CDR1 reads SGHVS; CDR2 reads FNYEAQ. V lost 5 bases and J lost 5; bases outside the gene matches: 21. The CDR3 sequence is CASSGSGLAGALVRDNEQFF. The CDR3 DNA is TGTGCCAGCAGCGGCTCAGGTCTAGCGGGGGCCCTGGTACGAGACAATGAGCAGTTCTTC.

This clonotype was recorded a few times. This chain joins TRBV29-1 and TRBJ2-7; D unclear. Looked up from germline, CDR1 is SQVTM and CDR2 is ANQGSEA. The CDR3 consists of 14 residues. V lost 4 bases and J lost 1, with 14 bases in between. CDR3: CSVAPRMASYEQYF. For the CDR3, the DNA is TGCAGCGTTGCCCCACGGATGGCTTCCTACGAGCAGTACTTC.

The gene calls are TRBV20-1 and TRBJ2-1; weak D call: TRBD1 (6 bases). The V end was cut by 4 bases, the J end by 1 base, with 11 bases between. Germline CDR1 and CDR2: DFQATT and SNEGSKA (reference sequence). CDR3 size: 14 residues. CDR3 sequence reads: CSAIRDTSYNEQFF. For the CDR3, the DNA is TGCAGTGCTATCCGGGACACTTCCTACAATGAGCAGTTCTTC.

The V call is TRBV19, the J call TRBJ1-2; TRBD1 is a possible D gene (5 bases). CDR1 and CDR2 from the germline V gene are LNHDA and SQIVND (reference sequence). The CDR3 totals 14 residues. V lost 7 bases and J 4 bases, leaving 16 bases between the germline ends. CDR3 sequence reads: CASMGSDGGYGYTF. The CDR3 DNA reads TGTGCCAGTATGGGATCAGACGGGGGCTATGGCTACACCTTC.

This clonotype came up a few times. The genes are TRBV7-2 and TRBJ2-7, with TRBD2 matching 7 bases. Germline V gives CDR1 SGHTA, CDR2 FQGNSA. Losses at the gene ends were 4 bases for V and 5 bases for J; bases not matched to a gene: 14. This CDR3 spans 16 amino acids. The chain's CDR3 is CASSSGTTHLHHEQYF. For the CDR3, the DNA is TGTGCCAGCAGCTCTGGGACTACCCACTTACACCACGAGCAGTACTTC.

This clonotype has only a few counts. The rearrangement uses TRBV27 and TRBJ1-4; 9 nucleotides align to TRBD1. Trimming removed 1 base from V and 3 bases from J; junction bases left unmatched: 21. This CDR3 region has 22 residues. Germline assignment: CDR1 MNHEY and CDR2 SMNVEV (reference sequence). CDR3 amino acids: CASSLFLPGTGSVVLANEKLFF. CDR3 bases: TGTGCCAGCAGTTTATTTCTCCCGGGGACAGGGTCGGTCGTTTTGGCTAATGAAAAACTGTTTTTT.

This clonotype was seen repeatedly, ten times or more. This chain connects TRBV7-8 to TRBJ2-3; 9 positions agree with TRBD1. J was trimmed by 4 bases and V by 1 base; bases with no gene match: 6. The CDR3 spans 16 residues. CDR1 SGHVS and CDR2 FQNEAQ come from the germline V gene. The CDR3 spells CASSLEGGQGSDTQYF. The CDR3 DNA reads TGTGCCAGCAGCTTAGAAGGGGGACAGGGTTCAGATACGCAGTATTTT. The full variable domain, rest sourced from reference TRBV7-8 and TRBJ2-3, is GAGVSQSPRYKVAKRGQDVALRCDPISGHVSLFWYQQALGQGPEFLTYFQNEAQLDKSGLPSDRFFAERPEGSVSTLKIQRTQQEDSAVYLCASSLEGGQGSDTQYFGPGTRLTVL.

This clonotype has more than one count but fewer than ten. The V gene is TRBV6-5, the J gene TRBJ1-1, with D uncertain. The V end was cut by 0 bases, the J end by 4 bases, with 3 bases between. The CDR3 contains 12 residues. Germline CDR1 is MNHEY and CDR2 is SVGAGI. The CDR3 sequence is CASSYSPTEAFF. Here the CDR3 DNA reads TGTGCCAGCAGTTACTCCCCCACTGAAGCTTTCTTT.

This clonotype showed up many times. The V gene is TRBV7-2, the J gene TRBJ1-6; 8 nucleotides agree with TRBD1. Germline CDR1 and CDR2: SGHTA and FQGNSA. This CDR3 has 16 residues. V trimming: 4 bases; J trimming: 8 bases; junction bases outside the gene matches: 10. The CDR3 DNA sequence: TGTGCCAGCAGCTGGAGGGTTGGGACAGGAGATTCACCCCTCCACTTT. Protein: CASSWRVGTGDSPLHF.

The chain carries TRBV20-1 and TRBJ1-2; 10 positions agree with TRBD1. The CDR3 runs 15 residues. CDR1 is DFQATT, CDR2 SNEGSKA, per germline (reference sequence). Losses at the gene ends were 0 bases for V and 4 bases for J; bases not matched to a gene: 5. The CDR3 DNA sequence: TGCAGTGCTAGAGATAGGGACAGGGGAGGCTATGGCTACACCTTC. Its translation is CSARDRDRGGYGYTF.

With respect to this clonotype: This likely comes from a read error, as the CDR3 has no conserved phenylalanine or tryptophan at its end. V usage is TRBV7-4 and J usage is TRBJ1-1; 10 bases align to TRBD1. The V segment lost 2 bases and the J segment 4 bases; nucleotides outside the gene matches: 1. The length of the CDR3 is 14 residues. Germline assignment: CDR1 SGHVT and CDR2 SQSDAQ. The CDR3 loop reads CASSLRQGATEAFS. CDR3 DNA: TGTGCCAGCAGCTTACGACAGGGGGCCACTGAAGCTTTCTCT.

This clonotype was detected a few times. The genes are TRBV6-1 and TRBJ1-2, with 10 nucleotides matching TRBD1. The CDR3 covers 14 residues. The V gene end was trimmed by 9 bases and the J gene end by 6 bases; junction bases not matched to a gene: 10. The V gene's germline CDR1 is MNHNS and CDR2 SASEGT. The CDR3 sequence is CASSLDRGQHGYTF. The CDR3 nucleotides read TGTGCCAGTTCACTAGACAGGGGGCAACATGGCTACACCTTC.

This clonotype was observed a handful of times. The V gene is TRBV20-1, the J gene TRBJ1-6; possible D gene TRBD1, 6 bases. The CDR3 is made up of 14 amino acids. Trimming pared 4 bases from V and 7 bases from J, leaving 14 bases between. Germline V gene sequence: CDR1 DFQATT, CDR2 SNEGSKA (reference sequence). CDR3 loop: CSATLGGLNSPLHF. CDR3 coding DNA: TGCAGTGCTACCCTCGGGGGGCTGAATTCACCCCTCCACTTT.

This clonotype was found a few times. V usage is TRBV14 and J usage is TRBJ1-3, with 7 bases fitting TRBD1. The V segment lost 3 bases and the J segment 0 bases; nucleotides outside the gene matches: 20. The germline V gene encodes CDR1 SGHDN and CDR2 FVKESK. The CDR3 runs to 21 residues. Here the CDR3 reads CASSHPRGRRQGLYSGNTIYF. CDR3 coding DNA: TGTGCCAGCAGCCACCCAAGAGGCCGGAGACAGGGCCTTTACTCTGGAAACACCATATATTTT. Full variable domain (missing parts from reference TRBV14 and TRBJ1-3): EAGVTQFPSHSVIEKGQTVTLRCDPISGHDNLYWYRRVMGKEIKFLLHFVKESKQDESGMPNNRFLAERTGGTYSTLKVQPAELEDSGVYFCASSHPRGRRQGLYSGNTIYFGEGSWLTVV.

The chain is built from TRBV5-6 and TRBJ2-1; TRBD1 might be the D (6 bases). CDR3 size: 15 residues. V lost 9 bases to trimming and J lost 8 bases, with 24 bases between them. CDR1 is SGHDT and CDR2 is YYEEEE in the germline V gene. CDR3 residues: CATRNREGIQDEQFF. CDR3 nucleotide sequence: TGTGCCACCCGCAACAGGGAAGGTATTCAGGATGAGCAGTTCTTC.